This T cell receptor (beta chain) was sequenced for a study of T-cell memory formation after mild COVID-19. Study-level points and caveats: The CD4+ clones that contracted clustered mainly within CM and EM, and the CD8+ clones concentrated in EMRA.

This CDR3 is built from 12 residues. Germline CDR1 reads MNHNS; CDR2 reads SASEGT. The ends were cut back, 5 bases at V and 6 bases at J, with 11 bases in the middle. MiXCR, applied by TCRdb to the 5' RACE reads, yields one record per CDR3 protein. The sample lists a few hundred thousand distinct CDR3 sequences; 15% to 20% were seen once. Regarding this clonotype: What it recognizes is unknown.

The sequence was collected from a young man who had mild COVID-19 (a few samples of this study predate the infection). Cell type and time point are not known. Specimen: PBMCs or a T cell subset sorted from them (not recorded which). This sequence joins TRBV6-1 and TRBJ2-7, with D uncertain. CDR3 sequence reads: CASSFSDREQYV. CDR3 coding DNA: TGTGCCAGCAGTTTCTCCGACCGCGAGCAGTACGTC.